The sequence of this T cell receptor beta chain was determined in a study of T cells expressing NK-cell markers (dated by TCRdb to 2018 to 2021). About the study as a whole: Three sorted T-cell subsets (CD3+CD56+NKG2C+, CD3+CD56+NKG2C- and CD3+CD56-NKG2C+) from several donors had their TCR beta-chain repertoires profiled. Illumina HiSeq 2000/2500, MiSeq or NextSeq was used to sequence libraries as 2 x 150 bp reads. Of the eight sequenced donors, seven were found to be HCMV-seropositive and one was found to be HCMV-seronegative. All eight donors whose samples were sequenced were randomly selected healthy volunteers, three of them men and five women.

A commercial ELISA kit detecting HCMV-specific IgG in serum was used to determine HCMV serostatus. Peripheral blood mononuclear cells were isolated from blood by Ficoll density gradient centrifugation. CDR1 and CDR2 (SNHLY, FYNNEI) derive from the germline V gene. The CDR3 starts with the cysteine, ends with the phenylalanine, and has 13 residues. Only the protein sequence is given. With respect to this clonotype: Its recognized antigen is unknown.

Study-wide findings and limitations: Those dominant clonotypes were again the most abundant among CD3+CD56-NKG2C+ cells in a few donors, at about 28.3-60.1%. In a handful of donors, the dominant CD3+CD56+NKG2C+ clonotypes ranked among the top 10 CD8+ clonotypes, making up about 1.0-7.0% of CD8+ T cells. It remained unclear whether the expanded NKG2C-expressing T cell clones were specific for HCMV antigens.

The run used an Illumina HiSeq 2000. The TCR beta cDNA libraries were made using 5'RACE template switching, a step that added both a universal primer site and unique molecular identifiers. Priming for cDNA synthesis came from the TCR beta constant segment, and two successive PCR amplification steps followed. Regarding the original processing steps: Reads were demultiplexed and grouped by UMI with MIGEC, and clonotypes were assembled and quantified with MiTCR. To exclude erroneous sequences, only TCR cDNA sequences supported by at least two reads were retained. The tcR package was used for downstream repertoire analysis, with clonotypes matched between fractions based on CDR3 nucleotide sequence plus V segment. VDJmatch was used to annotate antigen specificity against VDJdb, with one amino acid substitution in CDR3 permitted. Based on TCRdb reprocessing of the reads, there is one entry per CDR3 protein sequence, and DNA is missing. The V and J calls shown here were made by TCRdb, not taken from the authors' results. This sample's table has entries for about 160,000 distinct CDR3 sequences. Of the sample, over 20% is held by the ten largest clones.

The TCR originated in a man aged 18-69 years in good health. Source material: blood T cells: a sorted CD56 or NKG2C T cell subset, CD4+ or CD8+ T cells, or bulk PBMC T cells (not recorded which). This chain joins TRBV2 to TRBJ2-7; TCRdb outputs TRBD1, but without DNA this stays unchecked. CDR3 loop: CATRDRGSYEQYF.